This T cell receptor (beta chain) comes out of a study of blood T cell repertoires in COVID-19. Study-wide context: Samples came from the United States, Italy and Spain, spanning acute and convalescent COVID-19. Sources were T cells, B-cell-depleted T cells, or PBMCs; the material itself was cDNA or gDNA.

In the original workflow: Estimated nucleated cell counts came from reference gene primer amplification. Only in-frame clones appear in the TCRdb table, and some are missing; sequencing was by immunoSEQ multiplex PCR. V and J calls and clone size follow that table, whereas D and trimming were derived from the DNA. The sample lists approximately 52,000 clones; 89% were seen once. The germline V gene encodes CDR1 MDHEN and CDR2 SYDVKM. The ends lost 8 bases at V and 2 bases at J; junction bases unmatched: 5. The CDR3 length is 14 residues. This sequence joins TRBV28 and TRBJ2-7, with 11 bases identical to TRBD2. The sequence came from a man aged 55 to 70 with active COVID-19. What was sequenced was peripheral blood. The CDR3 DNA is TGTGCCAGCGGACTAGCGGGCTCCACCTACGAGCAGTACTTC. Protein product: CASGLAGSTYEQYF.